The TCR beta chain described here comes from a study of blood T cell repertoires in COVID-19. CDR1 is SGHRS and CDR2 is YFSETQ in the germline V gene. Deletions cut 1 base from V and 10 bases from J, with 12 bases between. This CDR3 region has 14 residues. The assay was immunoSEQ multiplex PCR, and TCRdb's table has in-frame clones only and misses some. This sample has about 70,000 clones, with about four fifths found just once. The clonotype originates from a man between 65 and 85 years old who had recovered from COVID-19. The chain is built from TRBV5-1 and TRBJ1-6; D gene uncertain. The source material was peripheral blood. CDR3: CASSLITVESPLHF. The DNA of the CDR3 is TGCGCCAGCAGCTTGATTACGGTTGAATCACCCCTCCACTTT.